These 27 T cell receptor beta chains share one sample of origin, sequenced in a study of T cells in Graves' hyperthyroidism and ophthalmopathy. RNA transcripts gave rise to amplified TCR beta CDR3 regions. First-round RT-PCR targeting the TCR CDR3 was performed with the HTBI primer set. Each CDR3 protein gets one entry after TCRdb re-called the multiplex PCR reads with MiXCR. The sample carries a few hundred thousand distinct CDR3 sequences, approximately 14% recorded once. Material: blood. Every receptor here comes from a young woman with Graves' hyperthyroidism.

This clonotype has just a few counts. J is TRBJ1-3 and V is TRBV7-9; no clear D gene. Germline CDR1 reads SEHNR; CDR2 reads FQNEAQ (reference sequence). The CDR3 is 15 amino acids. The V end lost 5 bases, the J end lost 0 bases, and 11 bases lay between the germline ends. CDR3 sequence: CASSAGIYSGNTIYF. DNA of the CDR3: TGTGCCAGCAGCGCCGGGATTTACTCTGGAAACACCATATATTTT.

The CDR3 coding sequence is TGTGCCACTACCTGGGACAGTAGCTACGAGCAGTACTTC. Translation gives CATTWDSSYEQYF. The chain joins TRBV7-9 to TRBJ2-7; TRBD1 aligns across 7 bases. The CDR3 contains 13 residues. V shed 10 bases, J shed 3 bases, and the junction held 9 bases outside the gene matches. CDR1 is SEHNR, CDR2 FQNEAQ, per germline (reference sequence).

This clonotype was observed a handful of times. The J gene is TRBJ2-2, the V gene TRBV6-5; 9 bases are shared with TRBD2. The CDR3 is made up of 16 amino acids. Germline CDR1 is MNHEY and CDR2 is SVGAGI. The junction had 9 bases not matched to a gene; V was cut back by 2 bases and J by 8 bases. The CDR3 is CASSYIAGGPSGELFF. The CDR3 bases are TGTGCCAGCAGTTACATCGCGGGAGGGCCATCAGGGGAGCTGTTTTTT.

About this clonotype: Sequence at one end of the junction differs from germline and may be a read error. The chain combines TRBV5-1 with TRBJ2-1; 8 bases map to TRBD2. This CDR3 region has 16 residues. Germline loops: CDR1 SGHRS, CDR2 YFSETQ. Here the CDR3 reads CASTITSGSSYNEQLF. In DNA form, the CDR3 reads TGCGCCAGCACTATCACTAGCGGTAGCTCCTACAATGAGCAGCTCTTC.

This clonotype was seen at least ten times. V is TRBV18 and J is TRBJ1-1; no clear D. This CDR3 region has 14 residues. Germline CDR1 and CDR2: KGHSH and LQKENI. V dropped 2 bases and J dropped 3 bases, with 10 bases sitting between them. DNA for the CDR3: TGTGCCAGCTCACCATCGACGACGTACACTGAAGCTTTCTTT. Protein sequence: CASSPSTTYTEAFF.

This clonotype was observed at least ten times. V gene TRBV27 combines with J gene TRBJ2-5; D is possibly TRBD2 (5 bases). The CDR3 totals 15 residues. V gave up 7 bases and J gave up 4 bases, with 19 bases separating them. CDR1 is MNHEY, CDR2 SMNVEV, per germline (reference sequence). In DNA form, the CDR3 reads TGTGCCAGCAAAACCGGCCGAGGGCCAGGAGAGACCCAGTACTTC. Its protein product is CASKTGRGPGETQYF.

This clonotype appeared many times. V usage is TRBV6-2 or TRBV6-3 and J usage is TRBJ2-4, with D unclear. The CDR3 totals 13 residues. Germline lookup yields CDR1 MNHEY and CDR2 SVGEGT. The V end was cut by 0 bases, the J end by 10 bases, with 10 bases between. The CDR3 reads CASSYSNEQIQYF. As DNA, the CDR3 is TGTGCCAGCAGTTACTCGAATGAACAAATTCAGTACTTC.

This chain links TRBV6-1 with TRBJ1-1; no clear D gene. The CDR3 spans 12 residues. Trimming left V 6 bases short and J 8 bases short, with 13 bases between. Germline CDR1 and CDR2: MNHNS and SASEGT. The CDR3 bases are TGTGCCAGCAGCAAGGACGCTCGGGAAGCTTTCTTT. Translation: CASSKDAREAFF.

This clonotype showed up many times. The V and J genes are TRBV3-1 and TRBJ2-7; weak D call: TRBD1 (6 bases). The CDR3 spans 13 residues. V dropped 4 bases and J dropped 3 bases, with 10 bases sitting between them. Germline-derived CDR1 and CDR2 are LGHDT and YNNKEL (reference sequence). This CDR3 reads CASSLDRFYEQYF. The CDR3 DNA is TGTGCCAGCAGCCTAGACAGGTTCTACGAGCAGTACTTC.

This clonotype was counted at least ten times. J is TRBJ1-4 and V is TRBV5-6; no clear D gene. V was shortened by 0 bases and J by 4 bases, with 4 bases between the two germline ends. The germline CDR1 and CDR2 sequences are SGHDT and YYEEEE. The CDR3 has 13 residues. Here the CDR3 DNA reads TGTGCCAGCAGCTTGGGACTTAATGAAAAACTGTTTTTT. Protein sequence: CASSLGLNEKLFF.

This clonotype was observed many times. The V and J genes are TRBV28 and TRBJ2-7; D is ambiguous. This CDR3 contains 11 residues. The germline gives CDR1 MDHEN, CDR2 SYDVKM. Trimming shortened V by 3 bases and J by 6 bases, and 6 bases separated the two germline ends. CDR3 DNA: TGTGCCAGCAGTTTCTCGCGCGAGCAGTACTTC. As protein: CASSFSREQYF. The full variable domain, rest sourced from reference TRBV28 and TRBJ2-7, is DVKVTQSSRYLVKRTGEKVFLECVQDMDHENMFWYRQDPGLGLRLIYFSYDVKMKEKGDIPEGYSVSREKKERFSLILESASTNQTSMYLCASSFSREQYFGPGTRLTVT.

This clonotype has at least ten counts. The chain couples TRBV30 to TRBJ2-7; TRBD2 matches at 7 bases. The CDR3 is 13 residues long. Germline lookup yields CDR1 GTSNPN and CDR2 SVGIG (reference sequence). V lost 3 bases to trimming and J lost 2 bases; unmatched junction nucleotides: 4. The CDR3 is CAWSLAATYEQYF. The CDR3 DNA sequence: TGTGCCTGGAGCCTAGCGGCAACCTACGAGCAGTACTTC.

This clonotype was counted a single time. This CDR3 reads CASTPGPSDPNTEAFF. The DNA of the CDR3 is TGTGCCAGCACCCCCGGGCCCAGCGACCCGAACACTGAAGCTTTCTTT. This chain joins TRBV7-9 and TRBJ1-1; no clear D gene. The CDR3 runs to 16 residues. Germline assignment: CDR1 SEHNR and CDR2 FQNEAQ (reference sequence). With 7 bases removed from V and 1 base from J, the gap between germline ends came to 19 bases.

The genes are TRBV5-1 and TRBJ1-1, with D uncertain. The germline V gene encodes CDR1 SGHRS and CDR2 YFSETQ. The length of the CDR3 is 13 residues. The V and J ends lost 4 bases and 4 bases respectively, with 11 bases between them. The CDR3 loop is CASSPSSGTEAFF. DNA for the CDR3: TGCGCCAGCAGCCCCTCAAGCGGCACTGAAGCTTTCTTT.

This clonotype occurred many times. V gene TRBV7-2 combines with J gene TRBJ2-7; 7 bases line up with TRBD2. With V trimmed by 2 bases and J by 7 bases, 11 bases remained unmatched. The CDR3 consists of 15 residues. The germline V gene encodes CDR1 SGHTA and CDR2 FQGNSA. DNA of the CDR3: TGTGCCAGCAGCTTATTTACGGGAGGTTCTGGGGAGCAGTACTTC. Amino acids: CASSLFTGGSGEQYF.

Details on this clonotype: This may be a read error, as it is one base from a much larger clone. The V call is TRBV12-3 or TRBV12-4, the J call TRBJ2-7; tentative D call: TRBD1 (5 bases). The CDR3 consists of 18 residues. Here the CDR3 DNA reads TGTGCCAACAGTTCAACCGCCCTCAGGGTTTTGGGGTCCTACGAGCAGTACTTC. Amino acids: CANSSTALRVLGSYEQYF.

Details on this clonotype: It may be a read error: a sequence one base away is much more abundant. The J gene is TRBJ1-1, the V gene TRBV3-1; weak D call: TRBD1 (5 bases). The CDR3 runs 13 residues. Germline V gene sequence: CDR1 LGHDT, CDR2 YNNKEL (reference sequence). CDR3 residues: CANSQDRQTEGFF. The DNA of the CDR3 is TGTGCCAACAGCCAAGATCGACAGACTGAAGGTTTCTTT. The entire variable domain, with the rest obtained from reference TRBV3-1 and TRBJ1-1, is as follows: DTAVSQTPKYLVTQMGNDKSIKCEQNLGHDTMYWYKQDSKKFLKIMFSYNNKELIINETVPNRFSPKSPDKAHLNLHINSLELGDSAVYFCANSQDRQTEGFFGQGTRLTVV.

In its sample, this clonotype was seen many times. This chain connects TRBV7-2 to TRBJ2-1; 8 bases align to TRBD2. CDR3 length: 17 amino acids. Germline V gene data show CDR1 as SGHTA and CDR2 as FQGNSA. J gave up 4 bases and V 4 bases, and 12 bases lay outside the gene matches. CDR3 sequence reads: CASSSGGGAGGYNEQFF. The DNA for the CDR3 is TGTGCCAGCAGCTCCGGGGGGGGAGCGGGCGGGTACAATGAGCAGTTCTTC.

The chain carries TRBV5-1 and TRBJ2-1, with D possibly TRBD2 on 5 matching bases. CDR1 is SGHRS and CDR2 is YFSETQ in the germline V gene. The germline V and J ends were trimmed by 0 bases and 4 bases, with 14 bases remaining between them. The length of the CDR3 is 16 residues. CDR3 DNA sequence: TGCGCCAGCAGCTTGGATCGCCGGAGGACTTACAATGAGCAGTTCTTC. As protein: CASSLDRRRTYNEQFF.

This clonotype was detected ten times or more. CDR3 loop: CASSTPGYGYGYTF. Here the CDR3 DNA reads TGTGCCAGCAGTACCCCAGGGTACGGCTATGGCTACACCTTC. The rearrangement links TRBV28 to TRBJ1-2; D is possibly TRBD1 (5 bases). The V end lost 5 bases, the J end lost 4 bases, and 14 bases lay between the germline ends. Per the germline V gene, CDR1 is MDHEN and CDR2 is SYDVKM. This CDR3 has 14 amino acids.

This clonotype was counted at least ten times. The chain is built from TRBV3-1 and TRBJ1-1; possibly TRBD1 for D (6 bases). V dropped 0 bases and J dropped 4 bases, with 9 bases sitting between them. CDR1 is LGHDT, CDR2 YNNKEL, per germline (reference sequence). This CDR3 is 14 amino acids long. CDR3 in DNA: TGTGCCAGCAGCCAAGATCAGGGGATCACTGAAGCTTTCTTT. It specifies CASSQDQGITEAFF. Full variable domain (rest looked up from reference TRBV3-1 and TRBJ1-1): DTAVSQTPKYLVTQMGNDKSIKCEQNLGHDTMYWYKQDSKKFLKIMFSYNNKELIINETVPNRFSPKSPDKAHLNLHINSLELGDSAVYFCASSQDQGITEAFFGQGTRLTVV.

Only a few counts were recorded for this clonotype. The genes are TRBV20-1 and TRBJ1-6; D ambiguous. Germline lookup yields CDR1 DFQATT and CDR2 SNEGSKA (reference sequence). V lost 0 bases and J 9 bases, leaving 15 bases between the germline ends. The CDR3 runs to 15 residues. This chain's CDR3 is CSAREGHVVGSPLHF. The CDR3, as DNA: TGCAGTGCTAGAGAGGGCCACGTAGTCGGTTCACCCCTCCACTTT.

A note on this clonotype: A much bigger clone sits one base away, suggesting this may be a read error. The chain carries TRBV11-2 and TRBJ2-7; the D gene could be TRBD1 or TRBD2 (5 bases each). The CDR3 has 14 amino acids. Germline CDR1 SGHAT, CDR2 FQNNGV. For the CDR3, the DNA is TGTGCCAGCAACTTAGTTGGGGGTTCGGGCGAGCAGTACTTC. Translation: CASNLVGGSGEQYF. Complete variable domain (other parts from reference TRBV11-2 and TRBJ2-7): EAGVAQSPRYKIIEKRQSVAFWCNPISGHATLYWYQQILGQGPKLLIQFQNNGVVDDSQLPKDRFSAERLKGVDSTLKIQPAKLEDSAVYLCASNLVGGSGEQYFGPGTRLTVT.

This clonotype was recorded at least ten times. J is TRBJ2-3 and V is TRBV20-1, with 7 bases lining up with TRBD2. This CDR3 comprises 13 residues. Looked up from germline, CDR1 is DFQATT and CDR2 is SNEGSKA (reference sequence). After removal of 3 bases from V and 5 bases from J, the junction contained 5 bases not matched to a gene. For the CDR3, the DNA is TGCAGTGCTAGGAGCGGGGCGGTAGATACGCAGTATTTT. It encodes CSARSGAVDTQYF.

In this sample, this clonotype turned up many times. The chain links TRBV4-3 to TRBJ2-1, with D possibly being TRBD1 (6 bases). The CDR3 runs to 17 residues. Germline lookup yields CDR1 LGHNA and CDR2 YSLEER. Trimming removed 0 bases at V and 9 bases at J, with 21 bases between. Here the CDR3 DNA reads TGCGCCAGCAGCCAAGAACCCCAGGGGTTCCTCCCTGGTGAGCAGTTCTTC. It is translated as CASSQEPQGFLPGEQFF.

This clonotype was observed a handful of times. This rearrangement joins TRBV18 to TRBJ2-5; perhaps TRBD1 as D (6 bases). The V and J ends lost 4 bases and 0 bases respectively, with 12 bases between them. The germline V gene has CDR1 KGHSH and CDR2 LQKENI. This CDR3 has 15 amino acids. CDR3 in DNA: TGTGCCAGCTCACGGGGGCCAAATAACCAAGAGACCCAGTACTTC. Its translation: CASSRGPNNQETQYF.

This clonotype was found many times. The chain recombines TRBV12-3 or TRBV12-4 with TRBJ2-1, with 7 bases matching TRBD2. The CDR3 runs 15 residues. V was pared by 6 bases and J by 4 bases, with 9 bases of the junction left unmatched. The DNA for the CDR3 is TGTGCCAGCAGACGCTCTAGCGGTACGTACAATGAGCAGTTCTTC. It is translated as CASRRSSGTYNEQFF.